This record concerns one T cell receptor (beta chain) sequence. Germline V gives CDR1 MNHEY, CDR2 SVGAGI. Trimming pared 6 bases from V and 0 bases from J, leaving 11 bases between. The CDR3 length is 14 residues. This sample is drawn from a study of blood T cell repertoires in COVID-19. The wider study: Samples of COVID-19 (acute and convalescent) were obtained from the United States, Italy and Spain. From T cells, B-cell-depleted T cells, or PBMCs came the material, which was cDNA or gDNA.

The authors' processing: Cell counts per sample came from amplifying reference gene primers. Sequencing was performed with immunoSEQ multiplex PCR; in TCRdb, only in-frame clones are kept and a portion is missing. V and J calls plus clone size are reproduced from that table; the DNA served to infer D and trimming. The table lists 250,000 to 350,000 clones, 85% to 90% of them singletons. While infection was still active, Seattle patients were enrolled and then followed longitudinally. This clonotype was obtained from a woman aged 25 to 45 with COVID-19, enrolled during active disease. Sequencing was carried out using peripheral blood. The chain joins TRBV6-5 to TRBJ1-1, with D maybe TRBD1 (5 bases). For the CDR3, the DNA is TGTGCCAGCAGACAAACGACAGTGAACACTGAAGCTTTCTTT. It specifies CASRQTTVNTEAFF.